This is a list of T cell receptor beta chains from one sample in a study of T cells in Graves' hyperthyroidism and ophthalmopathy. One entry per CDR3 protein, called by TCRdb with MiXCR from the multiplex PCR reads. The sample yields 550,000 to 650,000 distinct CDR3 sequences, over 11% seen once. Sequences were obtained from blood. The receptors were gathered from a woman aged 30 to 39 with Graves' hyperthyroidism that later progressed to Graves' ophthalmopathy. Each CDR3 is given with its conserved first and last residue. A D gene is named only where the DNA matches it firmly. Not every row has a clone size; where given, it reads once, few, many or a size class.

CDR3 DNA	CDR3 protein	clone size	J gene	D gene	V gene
TGTGCCAGCAGTTTGGCTCAGGGGGAAGCTTTCTTT	CASSLAQGEAFF	many	TRBJ1-1	.	TRBV28
TGTGCCAGCACATGGGTCCACTCTGGAAACACCATATATTTT	CASTWVHSGNTIYF	few	TRBJ1-3	.	TRBV12-3/TRBV12-4
TGTGCCAGTAGTATGGAGCGCCTTGGGACCCAGTACTTC	CASSMERLGTQYF	.	TRBJ2-5	.	TRBV19
TGTGCCAGCAGCTCGACAGGGATAAAGGAGACCCAGTACTTC	CASSSTGIKETQYF	.	TRBJ2-5	TRBD1	TRBV7-9
.	CASSFYICSATAGTDAQYF	.	TRBJ2-3	.	TRBV11-2
TGTGCCAGCAGCCAAGACCGCGCCCAGCCCCAGCATTTT	CASSQDRAQPQHF	many	TRBJ1-5	.	TRBV3-1
TGCAGCGTCCTAAACCTTTACGAGCAGTACTTC	CSVLNLYEQYF	many	TRBJ2-7	.	TRBV29-1
TGTGCCAGCAGGTCACATGGGGCCAACGTCCTGACTTTC	CASRSHGANVLTF	few	TRBJ2-6	.	TRBV27
TGCGCCAGCAGCTTGCCAACGGGAGTAAGCAATGAGCAGTTCTTC	CASSLPTGVSNEQFF	many	TRBJ2-1	.	TRBV5-1
TGTGCCAGCAGCCCTGGACGGAGGGAGTTAGAGACCCAGTACTTC	CASSPGRRELETQYF	.	TRBJ2-5	.	TRBV6-2/TRBV6-3
TGTGCCAGCAGCTTAGTTAGGCTAGACAATGAGCAGTTCTTC	CASSLVRLDNEQFF	few	TRBJ2-1	.	TRBV5-6
TGTGCCAGTAGTTTGTCAGGGGGCCTTGCCCTCTACGAGCAGTACTTC	CASSLSGGLALYEQYF	.	TRBJ2-7	TRBD1	TRBV19
TGTGCCAGCACCAAACAGGGGGGTGGCTACACCTTC	CASTKQGGGYTF	many	TRBJ1-2	TRBD1	TRBV6-1
TGTGCCAGCTCACCACCATCAGGGGAGGGACAGGGGCAGTACTTC	CASSPPSGEGQGQYF	many	TRBJ2-7	TRBD1	TRBV18
TGTGCCAGCAGCGCCCCGACAGCAGATACGCAGTATTTT	CASSAPTADTQYF	few	TRBJ2-3	.	TRBV9
TGTGCCAGTAGTCTCGCGGGGAAGGGCTACACCTTC	CASSLAGKGYTF	many	TRBJ1-2	.	TRBV12-3/TRBV12-4
TGCAGTGCTTCGACGTGGGGGACTGATAATGAAAAACTGTTTTTT	CSASTWGTDNEKLFF	many	TRBJ1-4	.	TRBV20-1
TGTGCCAGCAGCCAGGACAGGGCGAGCTACGAGCAGTACTTC	CASSQDRASYEQYF	many	TRBJ2-7	TRBD1	TRBV27
TGCAGTGCTAGGGCCCGCACAATTATTACTAGCAATGAGCAGTTCTTC	CSARARTIITSNEQFF	.	TRBJ2-1	.	TRBV20-1
TGTGCCAGTATAAACCGAGCGGGCGGCAGGTGGTCAGATACGCAGTATTTT	CASINRAGGRWSDTQYF	many	TRBJ2-3	.	TRBV6-1
TGTGCCAGCAGCGTAGCTGGGGGAAGGGAGCAGTACTTC	CASSVAGGREQYF	.	TRBJ2-7	.	TRBV9
TGTGCCAGCAATCTGAGGGGCCCGGGAGATACGCAGTATTTT	CASNLRGPGDTQYF	many	TRBJ2-3	.	TRBV2
TGCAGTGTACCTGGGCAAACCCTGGGGAATGAGCAGTTCTTC	CSVPGQTLGNEQFF	.	TRBJ2-1	.	TRBV20-1
TGTGCCAGCAACCTTCCGGGACAGAAGAAAGCTTTCTTT	CASNLPGQKKAFF	.	TRBJ1-1	TRBD1	TRBV12-3/TRBV12-4
TGTGCCACCAGTGATTCGACACTAGCGGGAGGGCAAGAGACCCAGTACTTC	CATSDSTLAGGQETQYF	many	TRBJ2-5	TRBD2	TRBV24-1
TGCGCCAGCAGCCGGACGCCCGGCTACCGAGAGACCCAGTACTTC	CASSRTPGYRETQYF	.	TRBJ2-5	.	TRBV4-1
TGCGCCAGCAGCTTGAGCCTAGCGGGAGGGCCCTACGAGCAGTACTTC	CASSLSLAGGPYEQYF	.	TRBJ2-7	TRBD2	TRBV5-1
TGTGCCACCTCGGGACAGGGCCATCAGCCCCAGCATTTT	CATSGQGHQPQHF	.	TRBJ1-5	TRBD1	TRBV7-9
TGCGCCAGCAGCTTGAATAGAGAAGAGCAGTACTTC	CASSLNREEQYF	many	TRBJ2-7	.	TRBV5-1
TGCAGTGCTACCCCCGGAGGGGGGGCGGGGGGCTACACCTTC	CSATPGGGAGGYTF	many	TRBJ1-2	.	TRBV20-1
TGTGCCAGCTCACCCCAGGACATCACCGCCAATTCACCCCTCCACTTT	CASSPQDITANSPLHF	many	TRBJ1-6	.	TRBV18
TGTGCCAGCAGCCAAGATTCCGGCCTAGCGGTCTACAATGAGCAGTTCTTC	CASSQDSGLAVYNEQFF	many	TRBJ2-1	TRBD2	TRBV14
TGTGCCAGCAGCAACGTGCCAGCCCTCACCGGGGAGCTGTTTTTT	CASSNVPALTGELFF	many	TRBJ2-2	.	TRBV11-2
TGTGCCAGCAGGGGACCGGGCTCACCCCTCCACTTT	CASRGPGSPLHF	many	TRBJ1-6	.	TRBV28
TGTGCCAGCAGCGTCAACCGGGACAGGGCTTTGGATACGCAGTATTTT	CASSVNRDRALDTQYF	.	TRBJ2-3	TRBD1	TRBV9
TGTGCCAGCAGTTTATCGACCAGCACAGATACGCAGTATTTT	CASSLSTSTDTQYF	many	TRBJ2-3	.	TRBV27
TGTGCCAGCAGTCCCTTTTGGGGGAGTACCAAGACCCAGTACTTC	CASSPFWGSTKTQYF	many	TRBJ2-5	.	TRBV28
TGTGCCAGCAGTCTTAAAGAAGGCTTTAGCTCCTACGAGCAGTACTTC	CASSLKEGFSSYEQYF	many	TRBJ2-7	.	TRBV11-2
TGTGCCAGCAGCGTAGGTTCCAGGGGAGGCTATGGCTACACCTTC	CASSVGSRGGYGYTF	few	TRBJ1-2	.	TRBV9
TGTGCCAGCAGCTTCACAGGGGTTACCGGGGAGCTGTTTTTT	CASSFTGVTGELFF	few	TRBJ2-2	TRBD1	TRBV7-9
TGTGCCAGCAGTTTAAGTCTAGCGGCAACGTACGAGCAGTACTTC	CASSLSLAATYEQYF	.	TRBJ2-7	TRBD2	TRBV12-3/TRBV12-4
TGTGCCACCAGTGCCGGGGCCTCATCTAATCAGCCCCAGCATTTT	CATSAGASSNQPQHF	many	TRBJ1-5	.	TRBV24-1
TGTGCCAGCAGCACGTGGGCAGAGATGAACACTGAAGCTTTCTTT	CASSTWAEMNTEAFF	many	TRBJ1-1	.	TRBV7-9
TGTGCCAGCAGCTTGGATGCTAGCGGGCCTCAAGAGACCCAGTACTTC	CASSLDASGPQETQYF	many	TRBJ2-5	TRBD2	TRBV5-4
TGTGCCAGCAGCCTCCGGGACAGGGCTCGCAATGAGCAGTTCTTC	CASSLRDRARNEQFF	.	TRBJ2-1	TRBD1	TRBV7-3